This record concerns one T cell receptor beta chain sequence. The sample is drawn from a study of blood T cell repertoires in COVID-19. The protocol was immunoSEQ multiplex PCR, while the TCRdb copy is restricted to in-frame clones and leaves out a portion. Found here are roughly 350,000 clones, more than 70% of them singletons; the top ten hold about 10%. This CDR3 region has 17 residues. CDR1 is LNHDA, CDR2 SQIVND, per germline (reference sequence). J lost 0 bases, V lost 6 bases, and 10 bases had no gene match. The specimen sequenced was peripheral blood. This TCR came from a woman younger than 45 with COVID-19, enrolled during active disease. V and J are TRBV19 and TRBJ2-4, with 8 nucleotides matching TRBD1. CDR3 loop: CASSHNRGEGAKNIQYF. The CDR3 bases are TGTGCCAGTAGCCATAACAGGGGGGAAGGAGCCAAAAACATTCAGTACTTC.